Below, 15 T cell receptor beta chains from the same sample are listed, as sequenced in a study of vaccination and CD4 T cells after COVID-19. Cultured CD4+ T cells had their DNA profiled by the Oncomine TCR Beta short-read assay. TCRdb re-analysed the PCR reads in MiXCR, keeping a single row per CDR3 protein. Here the sample spans about 10,000 distinct CDR3 sequences, about 69% being singletons. The treatment here: roughly 11-day PBMC culture with coronavirus spike peptide pools or control peptides (ViraFEST assay). What these receptors recognize is not known. Sequencing used CD4+ T cells from blood, cultured in vitro. All receptors come from a human donor who had recovered from COVID-19.

This clonotype came up a few times. CDR3 amino acids: CSARDGKDLLSYGYTF. The CDR3 DNA follows: TGCAGTGCTAGAGATGGCAAGGACCTCCTCAGCTATGGCTACACCTTC. The chain uses TRBV20-1 and TRBJ1-2, with D unresolved. CDR1 is DFQATT and CDR2 is SNEGSKA in the germline V gene (reference sequence). The CDR3 loop spans 16 amino acids. Trimming removed 0 bases at V and 4 bases at J, with 18 bases between.

The genes are TRBV19 and TRBJ1-2; D not resolved. The germline V gene encodes CDR1 LNHDA and CDR2 SQIVND (reference sequence). The CDR3 extends over 13 amino acids. The ends were cut back, 5 bases at V and 8 bases at J, with 15 bases in the middle. CDR3 residues: CASSPGLDQGYTF. CDR3 DNA: TGTGCCAGTAGTCCCGGTTTGGACCAAGGCTACACCTTC.

The V gene is TRBV27, the J gene TRBJ1-5, with D perhaps matching TRBD1 (6 bases). The CDR3 runs 15 residues. CDR1 is MNHEY and CDR2 is SMNVEV in the germline V gene (reference sequence). With 2 bases removed from V and 9 bases from J, the gap between germline ends came to 17 bases. The CDR3 loop reads CASSLQGTATLPQHF. The CDR3, as DNA: TGTGCCAGCAGTTTACAGGGGACTGCGACGTTGCCCCAGCATTTT.

This clonotype is judged medium-sized. DNA of the CDR3: TGTGCCAGCAGTTACACGGGACAGGGGGCTGAAGCTTTCTTT. Translated: CASSYTGQGAEAFF. V is TRBV6-5 and J is TRBJ1-1; 11 bases match TRBD1. The CDR3 loop spans 14 amino acids. Germline trimming cut 2 bases from V and 6 bases from J; bases unmatched to any gene: 2. Germline V CDR1 and CDR2: MNHEY, SVGAGI.

The V gene is TRBV15, the J gene TRBJ1-6, with D unclear. Germline CDR1 and CDR2: LNHNV and YYDKDF (reference sequence). This CDR3 contains 14 residues. With 4 bases removed from V and 7 bases from J, the gap between germline ends came to 11 bases. Here the CDR3 DNA reads TGTGCCACCAGCACTAGGACGGACAATTCACCCCTCCACTTT. It specifies CATSTRTDNSPLHF. The full variable domain, in which reference TRBV15 and TRBJ1-6 provide the parts outside the CDR3, is DAMVIQNPRYQVTQFGKPVTLSCSQTLNHNVMYWYQQKSSQAPKLLFHYYDKDFNNEADTPDNFQSRRPNTSFCFLDIRSPGLGDTAMYLCATSTRTDNSPLHFGNGTRLTVT.

The chain carries TRBV7-3 and TRBJ2-2, with 8 bases matching TRBD1. The CDR3 length is 14 residues. Trimming removed 4 bases from V and 8 bases from J; junction bases left unmatched: 6. Germline V lookup: CDR1 SGHTA, CDR2 FQGTGA. The CDR3 loop reads CASSSGQGQGELFF. The CDR3 DNA sequence: TGTGCCAGCAGCTCCGGACAGGGTCAGGGGGAGCTGTTTTTT.

Only one count was recorded for this clonotype. This chain uses TRBV10-1 with TRBJ1-2; possibly TRBD1 for D (5 bases). V was pared by 4 bases and J by 5 bases, with 11 bases between. The CDR3 runs 13 residues. The germline gives CDR1 WNHNN, CDR2 SYGVQD (reference sequence). The CDR3 nucleotides read TGCGCCAGCAGTGGGGGCAGTGGGTATGGCTACACCTTC. Its translation is CASSGGSGYGYTF.

This clonotype occurred once. This chain connects TRBV28 to TRBJ1-5; 7 bases fit TRBD1. Trimming removed 6 bases from V and 1 base from J; junction bases left unmatched: 6. Looked up from germline, CDR1 is MDHEN and CDR2 is SYDVKM. This CDR3 has 15 residues. This CDR3 reads CASRRQGWSNQPQHF. The CDR3 nucleotides read TGTGCCAGCAGACGACAGGGTTGGAGCAATCAGCCCCAGCATTTT.

The CDR3, as DNA: TGTGCCAGCGTTTGGGCGGGAGGGCGCGATGAGCAGTTCTTC. Its protein is CASVWAGGRDEQFF. The chain has TRBV12-3 or TRBV12-4 and TRBJ2-1; 9 bases map to TRBD2. The CDR3 contains 14 residues. After removal of 8 bases from V and 8 bases from J, the junction contained 10 bases not matched to a gene.

This chain links TRBV29-1 with TRBJ2-2; 9 bases are a match to TRBD2. The CDR3 is made up of 16 amino acids. V shed 4 bases, J shed 4 bases, and the junction held 10 bases outside the gene matches. Germline CDR1 SQVTM, CDR2 ANQGSEA. CDR3: CSVVGLAGLGTGELFF. DNA of the CDR3: TGCAGCGTTGTTGGCCTAGCGGGATTGGGCACCGGGGAGCTGTTTTTT.

CDR3 nucleotide sequence: TGTGCCAGCAGTTACTCGATAGGTCAGCCCCAGCATTTT. Residues: CASSYSIGQPQHF. The J gene is TRBJ1-5, the V gene TRBV6-5; D ambiguous. V was shortened by 0 bases and J by 6 bases, with 6 bases between the two germline ends. The germline CDR1 and CDR2 sequences are MNHEY and SVGAGI. CDR3 size: 13 residues.

The chain carries TRBV7-2 and TRBJ1-1; D call uncertain. V was shortened by 1 base and J by 0 bases, with 9 bases between the two germline ends. Germline-derived CDR1 and CDR2 are SGHTA and FQGNSA. CDR3 size: 15 residues. This CDR3 reads CASSLGLFMNTEAFF. The CDR3 nucleotides are TGTGCCAGCAGCTTAGGTCTCTTCATGAACACTGAAGCTTTCTTT.

The rearrangement links TRBV7-2 to TRBJ2-7, with D tentatively TRBD2 (5 bases). The V gene lost 3 bases and the J gene lost 2 bases, with 14 bases spanning the gap. The germline gives CDR1 SGHTA, CDR2 FQGNSA. There are 15 residues in the CDR3. CDR3 DNA: TGTGCCAGCAGCTTTTTCGAGGGATCGACCTACGAGCAGTACTTC. Residues: CASSFFEGSTYEQYF.

J is TRBJ2-7 and V is TRBV20-1; weak D call: TRBD2 (6 bases). With 3 bases removed from V and 0 bases from J, the gap between germline ends came to 15 bases. The germline CDR1 and CDR2 sequences are DFQATT and SNEGSKA (reference sequence). CDR3 length: 15 amino acids. The CDR3 loop is CSASFGGLSSYEQYF. CDR3 coding DNA: TGCAGTGCTAGCTTTGGGGGACTGAGCTCCTACGAGCAGTACTTC.

The chain joins TRBV27 to TRBJ2-2; 11 nucleotides agree with TRBD1. The germline CDR1 and CDR2 sequences are MNHEY and SMNVEV (reference sequence). The CDR3 extends over 15 amino acids. V lost 8 bases to trimming and J lost 5 bases; unmatched junction nucleotides: 7. Here the CDR3 reads CASGGTGGWTGELFF. For the CDR3, the DNA is TGTGCCAGCGGGGGGACAGGGGGGTGGACCGGGGAGCTGTTTTTT.